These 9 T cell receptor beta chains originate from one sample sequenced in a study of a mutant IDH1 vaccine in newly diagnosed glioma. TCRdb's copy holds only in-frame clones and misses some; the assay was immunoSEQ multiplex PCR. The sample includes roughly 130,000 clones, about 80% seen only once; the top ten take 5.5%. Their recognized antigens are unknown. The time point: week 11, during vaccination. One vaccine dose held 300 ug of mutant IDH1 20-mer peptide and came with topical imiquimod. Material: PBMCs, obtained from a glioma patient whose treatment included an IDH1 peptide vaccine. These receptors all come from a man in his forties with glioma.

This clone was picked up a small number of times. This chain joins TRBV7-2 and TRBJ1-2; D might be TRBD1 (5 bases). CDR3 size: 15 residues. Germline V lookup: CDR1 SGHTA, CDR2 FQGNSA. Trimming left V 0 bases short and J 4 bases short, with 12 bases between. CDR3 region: CASSLAGAEGYGYTF. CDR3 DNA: TGTGCCAGCAGCTTAGCAGGGGCTGAGGGCTATGGCTACACCTTC.

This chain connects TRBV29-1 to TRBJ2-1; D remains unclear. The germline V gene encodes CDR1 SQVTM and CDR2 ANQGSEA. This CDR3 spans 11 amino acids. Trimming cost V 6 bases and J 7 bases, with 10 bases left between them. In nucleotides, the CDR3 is TGCAGCGTCCTCCCGCCGAATGAGCAGTTCTTC. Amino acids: CSVLPPNEQFF.

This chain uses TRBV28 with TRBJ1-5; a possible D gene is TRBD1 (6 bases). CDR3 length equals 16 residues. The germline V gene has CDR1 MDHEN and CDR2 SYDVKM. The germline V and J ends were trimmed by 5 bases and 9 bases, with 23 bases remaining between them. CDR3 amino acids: CASSPTQGPSYTPQHF. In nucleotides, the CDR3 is TGTGCCAGCAGTCCCACCCAGGGGCCCTCTTACACGCCCCAGCATTTT.

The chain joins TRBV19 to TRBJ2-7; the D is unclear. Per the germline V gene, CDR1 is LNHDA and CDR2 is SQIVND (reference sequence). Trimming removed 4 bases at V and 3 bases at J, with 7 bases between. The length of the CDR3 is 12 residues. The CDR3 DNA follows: TGTGCCAGTAGTAGGGGTTTCTACGAGCAGTACTTC. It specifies CASSRGFYEQYF.

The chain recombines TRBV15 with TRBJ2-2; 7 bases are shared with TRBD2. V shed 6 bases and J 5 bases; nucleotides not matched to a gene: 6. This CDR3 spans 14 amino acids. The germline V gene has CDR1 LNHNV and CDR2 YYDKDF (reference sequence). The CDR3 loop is CATSPGLRTGELFF. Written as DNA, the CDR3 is TGTGCCACCAGTCCGGGACTACGTACCGGGGAGCTGTTTTTT.

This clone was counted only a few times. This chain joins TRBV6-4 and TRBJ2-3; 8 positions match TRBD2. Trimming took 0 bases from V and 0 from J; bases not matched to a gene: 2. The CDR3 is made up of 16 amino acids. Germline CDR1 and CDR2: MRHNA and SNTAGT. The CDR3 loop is CASSDSASGSTDTQYF. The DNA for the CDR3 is TGTGCCAGCAGTGACTCCGCTAGCGGGAGCACAGATACGCAGTATTTT.

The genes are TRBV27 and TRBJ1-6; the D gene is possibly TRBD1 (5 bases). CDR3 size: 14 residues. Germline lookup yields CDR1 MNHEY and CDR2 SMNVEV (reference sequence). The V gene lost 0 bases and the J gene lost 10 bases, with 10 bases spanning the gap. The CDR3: CASSLSAGLSPLHF. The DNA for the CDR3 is TGTGCCAGCAGTTTATCAGCAGGGCTGTCACCCCTCCACTTT.

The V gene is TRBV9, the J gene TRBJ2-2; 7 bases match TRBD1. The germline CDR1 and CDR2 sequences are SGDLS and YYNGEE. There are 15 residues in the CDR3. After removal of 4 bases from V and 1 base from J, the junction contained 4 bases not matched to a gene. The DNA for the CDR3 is TGTGCCAGCAGCCCCAGACAGGGGAACACCGGGGAGCTGTTTTTT. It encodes CASSPRQGNTGELFF.

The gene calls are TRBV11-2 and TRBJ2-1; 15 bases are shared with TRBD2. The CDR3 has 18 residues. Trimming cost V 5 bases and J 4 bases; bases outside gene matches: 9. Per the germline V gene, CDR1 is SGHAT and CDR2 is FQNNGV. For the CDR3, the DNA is TGTGCCAGCAGCCCTAGCCGCGGACTAGCGGGAGGGTACAATGAGCAGTTCTTC. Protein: CASSPSRGLAGGYNEQFF.